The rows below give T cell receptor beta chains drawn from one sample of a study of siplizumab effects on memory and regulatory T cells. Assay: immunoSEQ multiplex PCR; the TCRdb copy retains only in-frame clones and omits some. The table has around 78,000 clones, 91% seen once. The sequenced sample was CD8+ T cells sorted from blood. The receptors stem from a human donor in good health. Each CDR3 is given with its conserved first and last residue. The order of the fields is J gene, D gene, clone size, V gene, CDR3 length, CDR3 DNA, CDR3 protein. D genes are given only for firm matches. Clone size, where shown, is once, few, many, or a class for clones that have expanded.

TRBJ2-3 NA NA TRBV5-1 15 TGCGCCAGCAGCTTGTACGTTACAGGGACAGATACGCAGTATTTT CASSLYVTGTDTQYF
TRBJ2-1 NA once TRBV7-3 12 TGTGCCAGCAGCTTAACGGGCAATGAGCAGTTCTTC CASSLTGNEQFF
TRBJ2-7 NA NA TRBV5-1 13 TGCGCCAGCAGCACTTTCGACGGCTACGAGCAGTACTTC CASSTFDGYEQYF
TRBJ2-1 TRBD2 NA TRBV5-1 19 TGCGCCAGCAGCTGGGGACTAGCGGGACATCGTCCCGCCTACAATGAGCAGTTCTTC CASSWGLAGHRPAYNEQFF
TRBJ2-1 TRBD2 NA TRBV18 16 TGTGCCAGCTCACCAGGGGCGGGAGGGGCCTACAATGAGCAGTTCTTC CASSPGAGGAYNEQFF
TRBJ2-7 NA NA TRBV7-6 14 TGTGCCAGCAGCGCCGGGACTTCCCGTGGTGAGCAGTACTTC CASSAGTSRGEQYF
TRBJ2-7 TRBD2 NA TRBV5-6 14 TGTGCCAGCTCAGGACTAGCGGGAGCCTACGAGCAGTACTTC CASSGLAGAYEQYF
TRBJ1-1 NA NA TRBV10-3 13 TGTGCCATCAGTGAGTCAAGGGGAGCTGAAGCTTTCTTT CAISESRGAEAFF
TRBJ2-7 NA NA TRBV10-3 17 TGTGCCATCAGCGGGGCTTATCAGGGTCATGGAGACTACGAGCAGTACTTC CAISGAYQGHGDYEQYF
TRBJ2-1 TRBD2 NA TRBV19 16 TGTGCCAGTAGTGGCGAAAGGGCGGGAGTCTACAATGAGCAGTTCTTC CASSGERAGVYNEQFF
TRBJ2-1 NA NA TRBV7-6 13 TGTGCCAGCAGCTGGCTCCCCAGTAATGAGCAGTTCTTC CASSWLPSNEQFF
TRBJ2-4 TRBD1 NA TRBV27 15 TGTGCCAGCAGTCTCAGGGACAGATTCAAAAACATTCAGTACTTC CASSLRDRFKNIQYF
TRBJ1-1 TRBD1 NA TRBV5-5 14 TGTGCCAGCAGCTTGGTTCAGGGGGATACTGAAGCTTTCTTT CASSLVQGDTEAFF
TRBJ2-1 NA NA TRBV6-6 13 TGTGCCAGCAGCCAGAGCTCCTACAATGAGCAGTTCTTC CASSQSSYNEQFF
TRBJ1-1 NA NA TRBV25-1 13 TGTGCCAGCAGTCTCAAGGGGGACACTGAAGCTTTCTTT CASSLKGDTEAFF
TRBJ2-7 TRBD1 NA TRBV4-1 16 TGCGCCAGCAGCCGCACTCCGGGACAGGGGGGAGACGAGCAGTACTTC CASSRTPGQGGDEQYF
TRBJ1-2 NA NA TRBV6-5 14 TGTGCCAGCATGACGACAGCACCTAACTATGGCTACACCTTC CASMTTAPNYGYTF
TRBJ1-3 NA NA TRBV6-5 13 TGTGCCAGTGAGGGAGGATCTGGAAACACCATATATTTT CASEGGSGNTIYF
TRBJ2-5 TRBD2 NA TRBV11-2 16 TGTGCCAGCAGCTTTGAACTAGCGGGATCCCTAGAGACCCAGTACTTC CASSFELAGSLETQYF
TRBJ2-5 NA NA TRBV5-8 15 TGTGCCAGCAGGCCCCGGACGAGATACCAAGAGACCCAGTACTTC CASRPRTRYQETQYF
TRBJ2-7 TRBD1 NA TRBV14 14 TGTGCCAGCAGCCTACGACAGGGCTCCTACGAGCAGTACTTC CASSLRQGSYEQYF
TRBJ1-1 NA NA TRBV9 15 TGTGCCAGCAGCGTAGGCGAGGGGAGGAACACTGAAGCTTTCTTT CASSVGEGRNTEAFF
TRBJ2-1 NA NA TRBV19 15 TGTGCCAGTAGTATCGGGACTCGAAGTTACAATGAGCAGTTCTTC CASSIGTRSYNEQFF
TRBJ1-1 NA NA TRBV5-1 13 TGCGCCAGCAGCTTTTCGGGGAACACTGAAGCTTTCTTT CASSFSGNTEAFF
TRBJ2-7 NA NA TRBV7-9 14 TGTGCCAGCAGCCTTACTTTGGCCTCCTACGAGCAGTACTTC CASSLTLASYEQYF
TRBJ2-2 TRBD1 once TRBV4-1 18 TGCGCCAGCAGCCCCATCGGGACAGGGGGTGGGAGGACCGGGGAGCTGTTTTTT CASSPIGTGGGRTGELFF
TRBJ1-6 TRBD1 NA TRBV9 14 TGTGCCAGCAGCCCAGGACAGGGTGGTTCACCCCTCCACTTT CASSPGQGGSPLHF
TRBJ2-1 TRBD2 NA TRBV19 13 TGTGCCAGTAGTACGGGACTAAACAATGAGCAGTTCTTC CASSTGLNNEQFF
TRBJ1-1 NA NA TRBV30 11 TGTGCCTGGAGTGGGGTAGAGGAAGCTTTCTTT CAWSGVEEAFF
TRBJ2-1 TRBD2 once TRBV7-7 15 TGTGCCAGCAGCTTCCTAGCGGGGGGCCACAATGAGCAGTTCTTC CASSFLAGGHNEQFF
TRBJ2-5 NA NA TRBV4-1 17 TGCGCCAGCAGCCGGCAGAGTCGGGTGGGGGCACAAGAGACCCAGTACTTC CASSRQSRVGAQETQYF
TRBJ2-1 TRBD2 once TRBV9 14 TGTGCCAGCAGCGCCGGACTAGCGGGAAATGAGCAGTTCTTC CASSAGLAGNEQFF
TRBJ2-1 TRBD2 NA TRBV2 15 TGTGCCAGCCCCAAGAGTAGCGGGAGAGCGGGTGAGCAGTTCTTC CASPKSSGRAGEQFF
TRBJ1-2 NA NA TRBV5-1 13 TGCGCCAGCAGCTTGGGTGGGGACTATGGCTACACCTTC CASSLGGDYGYTF
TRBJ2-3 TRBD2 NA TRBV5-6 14 TGTGCCAGCAGCGACCGACTAGCGGCAGATACGCAGTATTTT CASSDRLAADTQYF
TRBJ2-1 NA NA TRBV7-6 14 TGTGCCAGCAGCCCACCGAGCTCCTACAATGAGCAGTTCTTC CASSPPSSYNEQFF
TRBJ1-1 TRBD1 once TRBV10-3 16 TGTGCCATCAGTGAGGGACAGGGGGTTTTTAACTTTGGGGCTTTCTTT CAISEGQGVFNFGAFF
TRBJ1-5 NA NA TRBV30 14 TGTGCCTGGAGTGTCCTTCATAGCAATCAGCCCCAGCATTTT CAWSVLHSNQPQHF
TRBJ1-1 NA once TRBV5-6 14 TGTGCCAGCAGCTTGGCAGGGTCGGGCACTGAAGCTTTCTTT CASSLAGSGTEAFF
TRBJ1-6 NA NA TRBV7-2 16 TGTGCCAGCAGCTCCGGCCAGGACTCCTATAATTCACCCCTCCACTTT CASSSGQDSYNSPLHF
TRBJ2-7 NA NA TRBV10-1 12 TGCGCCAGCAGTGAGACCTCCTACGAGCAGTACTTC CASSETSYEQYF
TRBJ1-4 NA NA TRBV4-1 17 TGCGCCAGCAGCCAAGTGGACTACAGGATGTCTAATGAAAAACTGTTTTTT CASSQVDYRMSNEKLFF
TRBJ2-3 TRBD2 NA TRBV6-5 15 TGTGCCAGCAGTTGGCTAGCGGGGGGAACAGATACGCAGTATTTT CASSWLAGGTDTQYF